A single T cell receptor beta chain is shown here with its context. Its antigen remains unidentified. These data originate in a study of T-cell reconstitution after alpha-beta-depleted transplantation in children. Broader study findings: Hyperexpanded clones declined; after one year, newly produced T cells mostly supplied diversity. It was reported that alpha-beta T cells came from several hundred expanded graft clones (about two months after transplant). It was surviving recipient T cells and thymic progenitors that gave some patients high TCRbeta diversity at day 60.

Unique molecular identifiers were built into the TCRbeta library. TCRdb ran MiXCR on the PCR reads and lists one entry per CDR3 protein. The repertoire includes a few hundred thousand distinct CDR3 sequences, 27% of them detected once, and approximately 39% sits in the top ten. This CDR3 spans 18 amino acids. Unmatched junction bases numbered 12, after V lost 1 base and J lost 0 bases. The material was PBMCs, obtained before TCRalphabeta/CD19-depleted stem cell transplant. The gene calls are TRBV12-3 or TRBV12-4 and TRBJ2-7; 7 positions agree with TRBD2. The sequence came from a boy in the first two years of life with Wiskott-Aldrich syndrome, due to receive a stem cell transplant. The CDR3 DNA reads as TGTGCCAGCAGTTTAGGAAGCTTTAGCGGGCCTAGCTCCTACGAGCAGTACTTC. Amino acids: CASSLGSFSGPSSYEQYF.